This T cell receptor (beta chain) was retrieved from a study of T cell repertoires in cytomegalovirus infection. As regards this clonotype: Its antigen remains unidentified.

In TCRdb, the reads were re-called with MiXCR into one record per CDR3 protein. The sample carries under 350,000 distinct CDR3 sequences, about 20% recorded once. The length of the CDR3 is 14 residues. Germline CDR1 and CDR2: DFQATT and SNEGSKA (reference sequence). The V end lost 0 bases, the J end lost 8 bases, and 16 bases lay between the germline ends. The receptor was derived from a human donor in good health (CMV status not recorded). Some clones in this sample may be carry-over from other donors' samples. The rearrangement joins TRBV20-1 to TRBJ1-2; tentatively, D is TRBD1 (5 bases). Specimen: cultured PBMCs, collected from culture after CMV antigen stimulation. CDR3 amino acids: CSAREAGDARGYTF. The CDR3 bases are TGCAGTGCTAGAGAAGCCGGGGACGCGCGGGGCTACACCTTC.